The 31 T cell receptor beta chains listed next were all sequenced from one sample in a study of regulatory T cells in long-lasting Graves disease. The time point: newly diagnosed GD, antithyroid drugs for less than 3 months. With RNA extracted from PBMCs as input, the TCR library was made. Arm-PCR of CDR3 regions with iRepertoire HTBI primers generated TCR beta libraries. TCRdb analysed the multiplex PCR reads with MiXCR anew, one entry per CDR3 protein. The repertoire has 450,000 to 600,000 distinct CDR3 sequences, around 15% of them found once; the top ten carry 9.5% to 15%. This same sample was also taken into another study, of T cells in Graves' hyperthyroidism and ophthalmopathy.

Sequencing was performed on peripheral blood mononuclear cells (PBMCs), taken at new diagnosis, from a patient treated with antithyroid drugs. The receptors originated from a man in his forties with Graves disease.

Many counts were recorded for this clonotype. The rearrangement links TRBV5-1 to TRBJ2-1; 8 bases are a match to TRBD1. The CDR3 sequence is 14 residues long. Germline V lookup: CDR1 SGHRS, CDR2 YFSETQ. Trimming cost V 0 bases and J 7 bases; bases outside gene matches: 3. The CDR3 DNA is TGCGCCAGCAGCTTGGGGGACAGGTTAAATGAGCAGTTCTTC. Its protein is CASSLGDRLNEQFF.

This clonotype was detected many times. V and J are TRBV10-3 and TRBJ2-1; 9 bases fit TRBD1. The ends lost 6 bases at V and 7 bases at J; junction bases unmatched: 7. The CDR3 spans 14 residues. Germline V CDR1 and CDR2: ENHRY, SYGVKD. The CDR3 loop is CAIRVGTGLNEQFF. The CDR3 DNA is TGTGCCATCAGAGTAGGGACAGGGCTGAATGAGCAGTTCTTC.

This clonotype has ten or more counts. The V and J genes are TRBV6-1 and TRBJ2-7; TRBD1 matches 8 bases. V shed 6 bases, J shed 3 bases, and the junction held 7 bases outside the gene matches. The CDR3 has 14 amino acids. Looked up from germline, CDR1 is MNHNS and CDR2 is SASEGT. CDR3 bases: TGTGCCAGCAGGACACAGGGGGTAGGCTACGAGCAGTACTTC. It encodes CASRTQGVGYEQYF.

In this sample, this clonotype turned up many times. V and J are TRBV5-1 and TRBJ2-3, with a tentative D call TRBD2 (6 bases). CDR3 size: 18 residues. V was cut by 1 base and J by 4 bases, with 22 bases left in between. CDR1 and CDR2 from the germline V gene are SGHRS and YFSETQ. CDR3 DNA: TGCGCCAGCAGCTTGTCGGGACTCAAGGACCTCTGGGCAGATACGCAGTATTTT. Its protein is CASSLSGLKDLWADTQYF.

This clonotype was recorded a few times. This clone may be a read error of a much larger clone one base away. In nucleotides, the CDR3 is TGTGCCAGCAGTGAAGGGAGGGATTCGTCCCAGCATTTT. It codes for CASSEGRDSSQHF. The rearrangement links TRBV2 to TRBJ1-5; no clear D. V lost 1 base to trimming and J lost 11 bases, with 12 bases between them. The CDR3 totals 13 residues. CDR1 and CDR2 from the germline V gene are SNHLY and FYNNEI.

This clonotype was seen at least ten times. The chain carries TRBV3-1 and TRBJ2-2; 10 nucleotides line up with TRBD2. The germline V gene has CDR1 LGHDT and CDR2 YNNKEL (reference sequence). The CDR3 is made up of 14 amino acids. The V and J ends lost 5 bases and 7 bases, in that order; junction bases with no gene match: 4. The CDR3 loop is CASSASGRGGELFF. In nucleotides, the CDR3 is TGTGCCAGCAGCGCTAGCGGGAGAGGCGGGGAGCTGTTTTTT. The full variable domain, rest sourced from reference TRBV3-1 and TRBJ2-2, is DTAVSQTPKYLVTQMGNDKSIKCEQNLGHDTMYWYKQDSKKFLKIMFSYNNKELIINETVPNRFSPKSPDKAHLNLHINSLELGDSAVYFCASSASGRGGELFFGEGSRLTVL.

This clonotype was found many times. V is TRBV28 and J is TRBJ2-7; TRBD2 might be the D (6 bases). Trimming took 3 bases from V and 3 from J, leaving 12 bases between them. The CDR3 totals 14 residues. Germline V CDR1 and CDR2: MDHEN, SYDVKM. The CDR3 DNA reads as TGTGCCAGCAGTTTCGGAGACGGGGGCTACGAGCAGTACTTC. Translating it yields CASSFGDGGYEQYF.

CDR3 nucleotides: TGCGCCAGCAGCTTCATCGGCGGGAATGAGCAGTTCTTC. This gives the protein CASSFIGGNEQFF. The chain couples TRBV5-1 to TRBJ2-1; a weak D match, TRBD2 (5 bases). CDR1 and CDR2 from the germline V gene are SGHRS and YFSETQ. Trimming took 2 bases from V and 7 from J, leaving 10 bases between them. The length of the CDR3 is 13 residues. Combining the CDR3 with reference TRBV5-1 and TRBJ2-1 gives the whole variable domain KAGVTQTPRYLIKTRGQQVTLSCSPISGHRSVSWYQQTPGQGLQFLFEYFSETQRNKGNFPGRFSGRQFSNSRSEMNVSTLELGDSALYLCASSFIGGNEQFFGPGTRLTVL.

The sample holds many counts of this clonotype. V usage is TRBV15 and J usage is TRBJ2-3; unclear D gene. The CDR3 extends over 14 amino acids. Germline loops: CDR1 LNHNV, CDR2 YYDKDF (reference sequence). With 0 bases removed from V and 5 bases from J, the gap between germline ends came to 9 bases. In DNA form, the CDR3 reads TGTGCCACCAGCAGAGAGAAGGTCGTAGATACGCAGTATTTT. It is translated as CATSREKVVDTQYF.

The V gene is TRBV13, the J gene TRBJ2-5; 11 nucleotides match TRBD1. Germline CDR1 is PRHDT and CDR2 is FYEKMQ (reference sequence). The V segment lost 2 bases and the J segment 3 bases; nucleotides outside the gene matches: 5. This CDR3 region has 16 residues. CDR3 DNA: TGTGCCAGCAGCTTAAGGGGACAGGGGGGCAAAGAGACCCAGTACTTC. Translation gives CASSLRGQGGKETQYF.

This chain uses TRBV7-9 with TRBJ2-7, with TRBD2 matching 8 bases. Germline assignment: CDR1 SEHNR and CDR2 FQNEAQ (reference sequence). The V gene end was trimmed by 3 bases and the J gene end by 4 bases; junction bases not matched to a gene: 11. CDR3 length equals 16 residues. The CDR3 bases are TGTGCCAGCAGCTTCCGGCCTTTTGCGGGAGGATACGAGCAGTACTTC. Encoded protein: CASSFRPFAGGYEQYF.

In its sample, this clonotype was seen many times. The chain has TRBV29-1 and TRBJ2-1; 9 nucleotides agree with TRBD2. The CDR3 spans 14 residues. Trimming at V came to 1 base and at J to 4 bases, leaving 2 bases not matched to a gene. Germline-derived CDR1 and CDR2 are SQVTM and ANQGSEA. This chain's CDR3 is CSVEGTSAYNEQFF. The DNA of the CDR3 is TGCAGCGTTGAAGGGACTAGCGCGTACAATGAGCAGTTCTTC.

This clonotype was seen at least ten times. The chain has TRBV18 and TRBJ2-1, with TRBD2 identical over 12 bases. J was trimmed by 3 bases and V by 8 bases; bases with no gene match: 5. This CDR3 is built from 15 residues. CDR1 is KGHSH, CDR2 LQKENI, per germline. CDR3 nucleotides: TGTGCCAGCAGCACGACTAGCGGGAGCTACAATGAGCAGTTCTTC. Encoded protein: CASSTTSGSYNEQFF.

This chain links TRBV24-1 with TRBJ1-2, with D uncertain. The germline gives CDR1 KGHDR, CDR2 SFDVKD. This CDR3 region has 17 residues. Deletions cut 4 bases from V and 3 bases from J, with 20 bases between. The CDR3 DNA follows: TGTGCCACCAGTGACCCTCGGAGCGGGGATTCAGACTATGGCTACACCTTC. Residues: CATSDPRSGDSDYGYTF.

This clonotype was detected many times. The J gene is TRBJ2-7, the V gene TRBV7-2; perhaps TRBD2 as D (6 bases). CDR3 length equals 14 residues. The ends were cut back, 3 bases at V and 2 bases at J, with 11 bases in the middle. The germline V gene has CDR1 SGHTA and CDR2 FQGNSA. The CDR3 is CASSFKWGAYEQYF. DNA of the CDR3: TGTGCCAGCAGCTTTAAGTGGGGGGCCTACGAGCAGTACTTC.

This clonotype has only a few counts. In nucleotides, the CDR3 is TGTGCCAGCAGCGGTCAGGGGGTGAGAGATACGCAGTATTTT. Residues: CASSGQGVRDTQYF. The chain joins TRBV9 to TRBJ2-3; TRBD1 matches at 7 bases. CDR1 is SGDLS and CDR2 is YYNGEE in the germline V gene. The length of the CDR3 is 14 residues. Unmatched junction bases numbered 6, after V lost 3 bases and J lost 5 bases. Supplemented by reference TRBV9 and TRBJ2-3, the full variable domain reads DSGVTQTPKHLITATGQRVTLRCSPRSGDLSVYWYQQSLDQGLQFLIQYYNGEERAKGNILERFSAQQFPDLHSELNLSSLELGDSALYFCASSGQGVRDTQYFGPGTRLTVL.

This clonotype has just a few counts. This chain uses TRBV3-1 with TRBJ1-5, with D unresolved. The CDR3 is 14 amino acids. V was cut by 0 bases and J by 6 bases, with 9 bases left in between. In germline, CDR1 is LGHDT, CDR2 YNNKEL (reference sequence). The CDR3 loop reads CASSQEAEIQPQHF. The DNA for the CDR3 is TGTGCCAGCAGCCAAGAGGCAGAGATTCAGCCCCAGCATTTT.

This clonotype was picked up a small number of times. The chain links TRBV12-3 or TRBV12-4 to TRBJ1-5; 12 bases are shared with TRBD1. The CDR3 covers 15 residues. Trimming at V came to 4 bases and at J to 6 bases, leaving 4 bases not matched to a gene. The CDR3 spells CASSSGQGAAQPQHF. CDR3 bases: TGTGCCAGCAGTTCGGGACAGGGGGCTGCTCAGCCCCAGCATTTT.

The chain employs TRBV28 and TRBJ2-7, with D hard to call. This CDR3 spans 14 amino acids. Trimming removed 7 bases at V and 4 bases at J, with 17 bases between. The germline V gene has CDR1 MDHEN and CDR2 SYDVKM. The CDR3 here is CASTSDPLAYEQYF. The CDR3 DNA reads as TGTGCCAGCACCTCCGACCCTCTCGCGTACGAGCAGTACTTC.

There are a few counts of this clonotype. The rearrangement uses TRBV27 and TRBJ2-1, with 9 bases lining up with TRBD2. After removal of 5 bases from V and 3 bases from J, the junction contained 8 bases not matched to a gene. The CDR3 contains 16 residues. Germline V gene data show CDR1 as MNHEY and CDR2 as SMNVEV (reference sequence). The CDR3 coding sequence is TGTGCCAGCAGTCTACAAGCGGGAGGCCACTACAATGAGCAGTTCTTC. It yields the protein CASSLQAGGHYNEQFF.

This clonotype was counted many times. This chain joins TRBV6-2 or TRBV6-3 and TRBJ2-2; TRBD2 matches 9 bases. Germline-derived CDR1 and CDR2 are MNHEY and SVGEGT. J lost 4 bases, V lost 2 bases, and 8 bases had no gene match. The CDR3 runs 17 residues. The CDR3 region is CASSYVAGGPATGELFF. The CDR3, as DNA: TGTGCCAGCAGTTACGTCGCGGGAGGGCCGGCCACCGGGGAGCTGTTTTTT.

The chain couples TRBV9 to TRBJ1-1; D is ambiguous. CDR3 length: 14 residues. Germline-derived CDR1 and CDR2 are SGDLS and YYNGEE. Trimming stripped 0 bases from V and 2 bases from J, with 8 bases between. The CDR3 region is CASSVEGVNTEAFF. CDR3 sequence (DNA): TGTGCCAGCAGCGTAGAGGGAGTTAACACTGAAGCTTTCTTT.

This clonotype was counted ten times or more. The chain is built from TRBV2 and TRBJ2-2; TRBD1 agrees at 8 bases. Germline V CDR1 and CDR2: SNHLY, FYNNEI. Losses at the gene ends were 6 bases for V and 5 bases for J; bases not matched to a gene: 8. There are 15 residues in the CDR3. The CDR3 reads CASRTDRGTTGELFF. The CDR3 DNA sequence: TGTGCCAGCAGGACCGACAGGGGTACGACCGGGGAGCTGTTTTTT.

This clonotype was counted a few times. The chain has TRBV10-1 and TRBJ1-1, with 9 bases fitting TRBD1. The CDR3 has 18 amino acids. V shed 3 bases and J 1 base; nucleotides not matched to a gene: 12. Germline V CDR1 and CDR2: WNHNN, SYGVQD (reference sequence). CDR3 region: CASSENSGQGGGNTEAFF. In DNA form, the CDR3 reads TGCGCCAGCAGTGAAAATTCGGGACAGGGTGGTGGGAACACTGAAGCTTTCTTT.

This clonotype was seen many times. The chain is built from TRBV12-3 or TRBV12-4 and TRBJ1-2, with TRBD1 matching over 7 bases. Trimming removed 6 bases from V and 7 bases from J; junction bases left unmatched: 11. The CDR3 runs 14 residues. CDR3 DNA: TGTGCCAGCAGCGAATCCGGGACAGACGGTGGCTACACCTTC. It yields the protein CASSESGTDGGYTF.

This clonotype has at least ten counts. J is TRBJ2-7 and V is TRBV2; 7 bases agree with TRBD2. In germline, CDR1 is SNHLY, CDR2 FYNNEI. Trimming cost V 6 bases and J 5 bases; bases outside gene matches: 4. This CDR3 has 12 amino acids. CDR3 coding DNA: TGTGCCAGCAGAGTTACTAGCGACGAGCAGTACTTC. This codes for CASRVTSDEQYF.

This clonotype was seen many times. The chain links TRBV7-3 to TRBJ2-5; D gene unclear. V lost 3 bases to trimming and J lost 0 bases, with 5 bases between them. This CDR3 has 13 residues. The germline V gene has CDR1 SGHTA and CDR2 FQGTGA. In DNA form, the CDR3 reads TGTGCCAGCAGCTTGGAGTACCAAGAGACCCAGTACTTC. Translated, it gives CASSLEYQETQYF.

This clonotype occurred many times. The gene calls are TRBV28 and TRBJ2-7, with 8 bases fitting TRBD1. Trimming cost V 6 bases and J 5 bases; bases outside gene matches: 9. CDR3 size: 14 residues. Germline loops: CDR1 MDHEN, CDR2 SYDVKM. CDR3 DNA: TGTGCCAGCAGCCGATTGGACAGGGCCCACGAGCAGTACTTC. Amino acid sequence: CASSRLDRAHEQYF. Supplemented by reference TRBV28 and TRBJ2-7, the full variable domain reads DVKVTQSSRYLVKRTGEKVFLECVQDMDHENMFWYRQDPGLGLRLIYFSYDVKMKEKGDIPEGYSVSREKKERFSLILESASTNQTSMYLCASSRLDRAHEQYFGPGTRLTVT.

At least ten counts were recorded for this clonotype. The CDR3 sequence: CASSPHRVSYNEQFF. DNA for the CDR3: TGTGCCAGCAGTCCGCACAGGGTTTCCTACAATGAGCAGTTCTTC. The gene calls are TRBV28 and TRBJ2-1; maybe TRBD1 (6 bases). CDR1 and CDR2 (germline): MDHEN, SYDVKM. The CDR3 runs 15 residues. V was trimmed by 5 bases and J by 1 base, leaving 12 bases between them.

This clonotype was recorded many times. V and J are TRBV12-3 or TRBV12-4 and TRBJ2-1; 11 nucleotides match TRBD2. The CDR3 is made up of 16 amino acids. With V trimmed by 4 bases and J by 5 bases, 7 bases remained unmatched. Written as DNA, the CDR3 is TGTGCCAGCAGTTCTATAGCGGGAGGGGGGGACAATGAGCAGTTCTTC. It yields the protein CASSSIAGGGDNEQFF.

This chain joins TRBV27 and TRBJ2-1; TRBD2 aligns across 13 bases. CDR1 and CDR2 (germline): MNHEY, SMNVEV (reference sequence). Trimming at V came to 5 bases and at J to 7 bases, leaving 8 bases not matched to a gene. There are 16 residues in the CDR3. The CDR3, as DNA: TGTGCCAGCAGTCCCAGACTAGCGGGAGGAAGGAATGAGCAGTTCTTC. Residues: CASSPRLAGGRNEQFF.